This T cell receptor (beta chain) is drawn from a study of T-cell memory formation after mild COVID-19. General study results and limits: Pre-infection memory harbored some responding clones, suggesting cross-reactive memory joined. CD4+ contracting clones were mainly CM and EM; CD8+ ones, EMRA.

TCRdb re-derived calls from the 5' RACE reads in MiXCR, one entry per CDR3 protein. This table holds about 240,000 distinct CDR3 sequences, 8% to 9.5% found once. About this clonotype itself: Its antigen is still unknown.

From germline, CDR1 is MGHDK and CDR2 SYGVNS. This CDR3 has 14 residues. The V and J ends lost 4 bases and 6 bases respectively, with 14 bases between them. The sample was PBMCs or a T cell subset sorted from them (not recorded which). The sequence came from a man between 18 and 35 years old who had mild COVID-19 (a few samples of this study predate the infection). Cell type and time point are not known. The gene calls are TRBV25-1 and TRBJ2-3; no firm D call. The CDR3 reads CASSGFPGFDTQYF. The CDR3 bases are TGTGCCAGCAGTGGATTCCCAGGCTTCGATACGCAGTATTTT.